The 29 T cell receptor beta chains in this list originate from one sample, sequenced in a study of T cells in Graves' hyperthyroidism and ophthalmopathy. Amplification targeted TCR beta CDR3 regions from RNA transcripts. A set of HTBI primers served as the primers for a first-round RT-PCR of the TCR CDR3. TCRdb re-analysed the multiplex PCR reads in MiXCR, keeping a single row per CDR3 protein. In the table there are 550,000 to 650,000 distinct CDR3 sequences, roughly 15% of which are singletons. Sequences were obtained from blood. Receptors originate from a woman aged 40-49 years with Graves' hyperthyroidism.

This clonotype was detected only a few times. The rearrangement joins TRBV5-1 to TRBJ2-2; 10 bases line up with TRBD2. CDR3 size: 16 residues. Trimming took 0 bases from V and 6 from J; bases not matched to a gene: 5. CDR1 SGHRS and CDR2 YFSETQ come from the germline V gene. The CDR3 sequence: CASSLEAGGVPGELFF. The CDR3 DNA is TGCGCCAGCAGCTTGGAAGCGGGAGGGGTCCCCGGGGAGCTGTTTTTT. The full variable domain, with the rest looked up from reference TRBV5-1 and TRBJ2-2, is KAGVTQTPRYLIKTRGQQVTLSCSPISGHRSVSWYQQTPGQGLQFLFEYFSETQRNKGNFPGRFSGRQFSNSRSEMNVSTLELGDSALYLCASSLEAGGVPGELFFGEGSRLTVL.

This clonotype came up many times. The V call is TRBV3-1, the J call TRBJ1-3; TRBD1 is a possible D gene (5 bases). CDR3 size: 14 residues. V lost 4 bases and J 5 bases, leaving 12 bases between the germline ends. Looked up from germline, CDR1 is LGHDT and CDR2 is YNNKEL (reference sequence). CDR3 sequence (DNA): TGTGCCAGCAGCCCCGGGGGGAGTCGAAACACCATATATTTT. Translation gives CASSPGGSRNTIYF.

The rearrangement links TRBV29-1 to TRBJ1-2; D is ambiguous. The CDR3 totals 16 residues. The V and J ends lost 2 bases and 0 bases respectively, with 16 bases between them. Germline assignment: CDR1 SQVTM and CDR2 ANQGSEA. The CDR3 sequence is CSVEWREFEANYGYTF. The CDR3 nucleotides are TGCAGCGTTGAATGGCGGGAGTTCGAGGCTAACTATGGCTACACCTTC.

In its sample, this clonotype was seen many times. CDR3 sequence: CAWSVATGGSHEQFF. In nucleotides, the CDR3 is TGTGCCTGGAGTGTAGCGACAGGGGGTAGCCATGAGCAGTTCTTC. The chain recombines TRBV30 with TRBJ2-1; TRBD1 agrees at 9 bases. The germline V gene has CDR1 GTSNPN and CDR2 SVGIG (reference sequence). The junction had 8 bases not matched to a gene; V was cut back by 0 bases and J by 8 bases. The CDR3 covers 15 residues.

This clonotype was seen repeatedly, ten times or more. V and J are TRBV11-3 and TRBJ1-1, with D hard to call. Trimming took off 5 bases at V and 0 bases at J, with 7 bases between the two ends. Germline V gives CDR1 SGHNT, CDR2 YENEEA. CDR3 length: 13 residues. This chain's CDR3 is CASSPSMNTEAFF. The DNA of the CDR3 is TGTGCCAGCAGCCCAAGTATGAACACTGAAGCTTTCTTT. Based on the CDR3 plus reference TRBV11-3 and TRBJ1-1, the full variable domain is EAGVVQSPRYKIIEKKQPVAFWCNPISGHNTLYWYLQNLGQGPELLIRYENEEAVDDSQLPKDRFSAERLKGVDSTLKIQPAELGDSAVYLCASSPSMNTEAFFGQGTRLTVV.

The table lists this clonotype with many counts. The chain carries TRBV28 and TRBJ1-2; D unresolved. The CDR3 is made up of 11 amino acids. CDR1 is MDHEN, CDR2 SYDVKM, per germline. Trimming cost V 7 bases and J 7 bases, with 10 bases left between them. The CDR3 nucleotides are TGTGCCAGCATGGCCCCCTCTGGCTACACCTTC. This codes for CASMAPSGYTF.

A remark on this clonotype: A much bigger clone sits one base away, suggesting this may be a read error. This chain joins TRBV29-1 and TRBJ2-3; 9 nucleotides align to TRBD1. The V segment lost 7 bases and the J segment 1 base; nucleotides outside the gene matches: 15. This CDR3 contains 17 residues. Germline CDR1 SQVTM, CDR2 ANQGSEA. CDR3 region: CSGTRQGDQTGTDTQYF. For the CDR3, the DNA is TGCAGCGGTACCCGACAGGGGGATCAGACTGGCACAGATACGCAGTATTTT.

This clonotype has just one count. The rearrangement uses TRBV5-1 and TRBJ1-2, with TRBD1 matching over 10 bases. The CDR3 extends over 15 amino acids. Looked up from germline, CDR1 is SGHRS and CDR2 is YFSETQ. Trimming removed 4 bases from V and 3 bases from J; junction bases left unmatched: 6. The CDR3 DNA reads TGCGCCAGCAGCCTCGCCGGGACAGGGGACTATGGCTACACCTTC. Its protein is CASSLAGTGDYGYTF.

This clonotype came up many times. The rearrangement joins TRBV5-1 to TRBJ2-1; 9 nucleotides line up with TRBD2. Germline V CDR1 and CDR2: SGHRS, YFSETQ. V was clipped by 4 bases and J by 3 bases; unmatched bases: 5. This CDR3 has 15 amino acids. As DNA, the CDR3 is TGCGCCAGCAGCCGTAGCGGGAGAAACTACAATGAGCAGTTCTTC. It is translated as CASSRSGRNYNEQFF.

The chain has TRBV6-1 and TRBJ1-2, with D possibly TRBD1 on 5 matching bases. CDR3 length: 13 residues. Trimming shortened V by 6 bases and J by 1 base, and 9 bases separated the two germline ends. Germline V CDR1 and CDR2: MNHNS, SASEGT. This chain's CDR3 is CASRHDSNYGYTF. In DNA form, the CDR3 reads TGTGCCAGCAGGCATGACAGTAACTATGGCTACACCTTC.

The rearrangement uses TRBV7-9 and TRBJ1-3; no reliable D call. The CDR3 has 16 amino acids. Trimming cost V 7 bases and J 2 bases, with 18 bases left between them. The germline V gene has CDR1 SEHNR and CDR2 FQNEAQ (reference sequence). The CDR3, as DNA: TGTGCCAGCACCTCCCTATATGGATCCACTGGAAACACCATATATTTT. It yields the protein CASTSLYGSTGNTIYF. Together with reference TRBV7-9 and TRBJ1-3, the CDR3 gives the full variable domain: DTGVSQNPRHKITKRGQNVTFRCDPISEHNRLYWYRQTLGQGPEFLTYFQNEAQLEKSRLLSDRFSAERPKGSFSTLEIQRTEQGDSAMYLCASTSLYGSTGNTIYFGEGSWLTVV.

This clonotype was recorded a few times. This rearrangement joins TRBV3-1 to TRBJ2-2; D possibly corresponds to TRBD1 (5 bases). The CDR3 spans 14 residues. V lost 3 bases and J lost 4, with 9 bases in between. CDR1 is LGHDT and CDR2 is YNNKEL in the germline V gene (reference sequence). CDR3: CASSHQGGTGELFF. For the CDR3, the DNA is TGTGCCAGCAGCCATCAGGGCGGCACCGGGGAGCTGTTTTTT.

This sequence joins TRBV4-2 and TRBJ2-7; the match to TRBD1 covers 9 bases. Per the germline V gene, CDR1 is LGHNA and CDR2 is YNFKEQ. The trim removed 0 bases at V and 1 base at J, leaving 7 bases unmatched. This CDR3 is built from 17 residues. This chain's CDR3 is CASSQEFTGGFSYEQYF. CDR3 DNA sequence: TGTGCCAGCAGCCAAGAGTTTACAGGGGGCTTTTCCTACGAGCAGTACTTC.

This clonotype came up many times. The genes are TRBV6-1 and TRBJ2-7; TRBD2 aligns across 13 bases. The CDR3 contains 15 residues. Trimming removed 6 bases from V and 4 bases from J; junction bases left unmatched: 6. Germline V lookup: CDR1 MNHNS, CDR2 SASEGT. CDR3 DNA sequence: TGTGCCAGCAGACAGGGACTAGCGGGGATGTACGAGCAGTACTTC. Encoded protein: CASRQGLAGMYEQYF.

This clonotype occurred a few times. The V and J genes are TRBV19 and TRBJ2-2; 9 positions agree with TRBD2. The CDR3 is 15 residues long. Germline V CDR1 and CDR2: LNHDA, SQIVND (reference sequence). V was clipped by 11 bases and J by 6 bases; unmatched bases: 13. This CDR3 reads CAETSRGRVAGELFF. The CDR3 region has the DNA TGTGCCGAAACCAGCCGCGGGAGGGTGGCCGGGGAGCTGTTTTTT.

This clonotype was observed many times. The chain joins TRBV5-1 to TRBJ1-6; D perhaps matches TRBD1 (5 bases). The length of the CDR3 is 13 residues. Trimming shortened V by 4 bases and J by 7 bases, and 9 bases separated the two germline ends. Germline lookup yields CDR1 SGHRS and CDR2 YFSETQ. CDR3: CASSQTGNSPLHF. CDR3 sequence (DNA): TGCGCCAGCAGCCAAACAGGAAATTCACCCCTCCACTTT.

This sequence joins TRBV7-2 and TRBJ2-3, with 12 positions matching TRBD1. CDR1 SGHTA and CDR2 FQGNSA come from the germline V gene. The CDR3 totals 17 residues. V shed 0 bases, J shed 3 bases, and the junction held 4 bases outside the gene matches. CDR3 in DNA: TGTGCCAGCAGCTTAGCGGGACAGGGGGCTCCGACAGATACGCAGTATTTT. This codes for CASSLAGQGAPTDTQYF.

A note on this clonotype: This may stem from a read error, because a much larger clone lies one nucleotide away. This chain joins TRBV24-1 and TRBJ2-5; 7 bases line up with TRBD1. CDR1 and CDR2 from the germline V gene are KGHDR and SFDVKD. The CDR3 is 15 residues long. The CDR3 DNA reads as TGTGTCACCAGTGACCGGACAGGCGGTTTGGTTTCCCAGTACTTC. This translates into CVTSDRTGGLVSQYF.

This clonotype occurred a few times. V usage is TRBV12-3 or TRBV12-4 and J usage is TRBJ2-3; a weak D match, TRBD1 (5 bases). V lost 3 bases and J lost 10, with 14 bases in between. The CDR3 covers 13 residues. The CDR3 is CASSFAQGSSQYF. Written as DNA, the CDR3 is TGTGCCAGCAGTTTTGCCCAGGGCTCTTCGCAGTATTTT.

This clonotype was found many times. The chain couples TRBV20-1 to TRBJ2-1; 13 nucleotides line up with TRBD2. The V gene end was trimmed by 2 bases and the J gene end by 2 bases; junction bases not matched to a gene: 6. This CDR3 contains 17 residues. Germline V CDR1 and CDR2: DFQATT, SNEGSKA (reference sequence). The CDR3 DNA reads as TGCAGTGCTAGAACTGGACTAGCGGGAGCCACCTACAATGAGCAGTTCTTC. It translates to CSARTGLAGATYNEQFF.

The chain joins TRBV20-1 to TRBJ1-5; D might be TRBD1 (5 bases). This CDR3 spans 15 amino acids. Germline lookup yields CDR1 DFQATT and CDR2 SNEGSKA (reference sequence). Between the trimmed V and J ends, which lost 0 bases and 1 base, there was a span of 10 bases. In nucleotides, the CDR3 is TGCAGTGCTAGAGAGGGGGGGACGAGCAATCAGCCCCAGCATTTT. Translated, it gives CSAREGGTSNQPQHF.

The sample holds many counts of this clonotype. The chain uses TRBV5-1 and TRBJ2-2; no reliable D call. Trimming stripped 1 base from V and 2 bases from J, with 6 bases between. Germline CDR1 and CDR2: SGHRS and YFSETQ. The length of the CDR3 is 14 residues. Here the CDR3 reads CASSLNKNTGELFF. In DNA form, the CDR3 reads TGCGCCAGCAGCTTGAATAAAAACACCGGGGAGCTGTTTTTT.

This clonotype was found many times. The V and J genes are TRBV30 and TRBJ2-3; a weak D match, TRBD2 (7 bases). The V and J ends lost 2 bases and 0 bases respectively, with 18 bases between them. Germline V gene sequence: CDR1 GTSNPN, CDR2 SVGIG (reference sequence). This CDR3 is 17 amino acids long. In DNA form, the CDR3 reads TGTGCCTGGAGTAAGGGACCTGGGGGGGCAAGCACAGATACGCAGTATTTT. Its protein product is CAWSKGPGGASTDTQYF.

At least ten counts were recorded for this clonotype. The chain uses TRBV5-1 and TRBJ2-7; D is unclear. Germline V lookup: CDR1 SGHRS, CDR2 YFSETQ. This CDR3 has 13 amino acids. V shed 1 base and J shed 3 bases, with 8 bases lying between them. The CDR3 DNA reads TGCGCCAGCAGCTTGTATCAATACTACGAGCAGTACTTC. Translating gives CASSLYQYYEQYF. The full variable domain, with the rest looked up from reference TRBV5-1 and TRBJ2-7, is KAGVTQTPRYLIKTRGQQVTLSCSPISGHRSVSWYQQTPGQGLQFLFEYFSETQRNKGNFPGRFSGRQFSNSRSEMNVSTLELGDSALYLCASSLYQYYEQYFGPGTRLTVT.

The CDR3 here is CASSPGTTTGELFF. The DNA of the CDR3 is TGCGCCAGCAGCCCCGGGACTACCACCGGGGAGCTGTTTTTT. The rearrangement joins TRBV5-1 to TRBJ2-2; 7 positions agree with TRBD2. The CDR3 length is 14 residues. The J segment lost 4 bases and the V segment lost 4 bases, leaving 4 bases of the junction unmatched. CDR1 and CDR2 from the germline V gene are SGHRS and YFSETQ.

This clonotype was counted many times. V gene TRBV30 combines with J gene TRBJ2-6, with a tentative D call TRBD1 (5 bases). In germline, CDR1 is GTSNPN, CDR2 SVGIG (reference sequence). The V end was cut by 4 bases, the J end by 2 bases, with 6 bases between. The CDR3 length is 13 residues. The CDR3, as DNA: TGTGCCTGGATCAGGGCTGGGGCCAACGTCCTGACTTTC. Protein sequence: CAWIRAGANVLTF.

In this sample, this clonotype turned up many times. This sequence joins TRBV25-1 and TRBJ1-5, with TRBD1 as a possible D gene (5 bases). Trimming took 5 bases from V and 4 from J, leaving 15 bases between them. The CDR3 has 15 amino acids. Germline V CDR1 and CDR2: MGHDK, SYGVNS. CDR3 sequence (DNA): TGTGCCAGCAGTCCGTCGGGACCGCAAAATCAGCCCCAGCATTTT. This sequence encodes CASSPSGPQNQPQHF.

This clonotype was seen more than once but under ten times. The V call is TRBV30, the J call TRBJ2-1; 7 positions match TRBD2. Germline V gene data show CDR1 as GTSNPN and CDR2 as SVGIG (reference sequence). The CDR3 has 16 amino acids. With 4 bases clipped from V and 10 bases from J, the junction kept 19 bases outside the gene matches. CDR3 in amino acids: CAWTPGGAGAPREQFF. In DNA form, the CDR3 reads TGTGCCTGGACCCCCGGAGGGGCGGGAGCACCTCGGGAGCAGTTCTTC.

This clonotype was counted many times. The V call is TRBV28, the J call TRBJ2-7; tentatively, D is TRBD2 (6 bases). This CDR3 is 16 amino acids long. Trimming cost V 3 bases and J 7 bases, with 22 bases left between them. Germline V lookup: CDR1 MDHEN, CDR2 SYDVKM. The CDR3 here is CASSLGSGVLALEQYF. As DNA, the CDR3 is TGTGCCAGCAGTTTGGGGTCGGGGGTGCTTGCGTTAGAGCAGTACTTC.